The 9 T cell receptor beta chains reported below all come from one sample, sequenced in a study of blood T cells in healthy people across ages. The second PCR ran about 7 to 12 cycles with a sample-barcoded 5' primer and J-beta primers. One entry per CDR3 protein, called by TCRdb with MiXCR from the 5' RACE reads. This sample yields about 640,000 distinct CDR3 sequences, of which around 54% are seen a single time; 30% to 45% belongs to the top ten. Specimen: blood. The receptors were gathered from a man in his fifties or sixties in good health.

The chain's CDR3 is CATVGAGANVLTF. CDR3 nucleotide sequence: TGTGCCACCGTGGGGGCTGGGGCCAACGTCCTGACTTTC. The rearrangement links TRBV10-3 to TRBJ2-6, with D perhaps TRBD1 or TRBD2 (5 bases each). V was shortened by 10 bases and J by 2 bases, with 9 bases between the two germline ends. From germline, CDR1 is ENHRY and CDR2 SYGVKD. CDR3 length equals 13 residues.

The chain uses TRBV4-2 and TRBJ2-7; 10 bases are a match to TRBD2. TRBJ2-5 explains the end of the DNA better; the J call may be wrong. The CDR3 totals 19 residues. Looked up from germline, CDR1 is LGHNA and CDR2 is YNFKEQ. CDR3 in DNA: TGTGCCAGCAGCACAGGCGGTTCCCTCAGCGGGGGGGGGCTTGAGACCCAGTACTTC. Translation gives CASSTGGSLSGGGLETQYF.

The chain combines TRBV5-1 with TRBJ1-2, with D possibly being TRBD1 (6 bases). V was cut by 3 bases and J by 2 bases, with 14 bases left in between. Germline CDR1 is SGHRS and CDR2 is YFSETQ. The CDR3 covers 15 residues. The CDR3 nucleotides read TGCGCCAGCAGCTGGGGGCAGGGCGGCAACTATGGCTACACCTTC. The encoded protein is CASSWGQGGNYGYTF.

This clonotype was found a few times. The gene calls are TRBV12-3 or TRBV12-4 and TRBJ2-7; unclear D gene. The ends were cut back, 5 bases at V and 1 base at J, with 15 bases in the middle. CDR3 length equals 15 residues. The CDR3 nucleotides are TGTGCCAGCAGTCCAATAGTCAGGCCGTCCTACGAGCAGTACTTC. This sequence encodes CASSPIVRPSYEQYF.

This clonotype was observed a few times. This chain links TRBV4-1 with TRBJ1-1, with a possible D match to TRBD1 (6 bases). The CDR3 is made up of 15 amino acids. V dropped 4 bases and J dropped 0 bases, with 12 bases sitting between them. Germline CDR1 reads MGHRA; CDR2 reads YSYEKL. CDR3 region: CASSLRGGMNTEAFF. The CDR3, as DNA: TGCGCCAGCAGCCTCAGGGGAGGGATGAACACTGAAGCTTTCTTT.

This clonotype appeared many times. The rearrangement uses TRBV5-1 and TRBJ1-3, with D perhaps matching TRBD1 (6 bases). Per the germline V gene, CDR1 is SGHRS and CDR2 is YFSETQ. The CDR3 consists of 15 residues. The ends were cut back, 0 bases at V and 3 bases at J, with 10 bases in the middle. Here the CDR3 reads CASSLEQGGGNTIYF. CDR3 DNA sequence: TGCGCCAGCAGCTTGGAACAGGGTGGTGGAAACACCATATATTTT.

V and J are TRBV7-8 and TRBJ2-1, with 10 bases lining up with TRBD2. The CDR3 consists of 16 residues. Germline trimming cut 5 bases from V and 6 bases from J; bases unmatched to any gene: 10. CDR1 and CDR2 from the germline V gene are SGHVS and FQNEAQ. CDR3 DNA sequence: TGTGCCAGCAGCAGTCATAGCGGGGGGACCCCCAATGAGCAGTTCTTC. Its translation: CASSSHSGGTPNEQFF.

The gene calls are TRBV4-1 and TRBJ2-5, with 9 bases that match TRBD1. Unmatched junction bases numbered 7, after V lost 6 bases and J lost 2 bases. The CDR3 has 15 amino acids. CDR1 is MGHRA, CDR2 YSYEKL, per germline. CDR3 residues: CASRRPGQGQETQYF. The CDR3 region has the DNA TGCGCCAGCAGGCGACCCGGACAGGGGCAAGAGACCCAGTACTTC.

The V gene is TRBV2, the J gene TRBJ2-3; no firm D call. This CDR3 has 13 residues. The germline V and J ends were trimmed by 4 bases and 5 bases, with 10 bases remaining between them. Germline V gene lookup returns CDR1 SNHLY and CDR2 FYNNEI. CDR3 loop: CASSVGLIDTQYF. CDR3 nucleotide sequence: TGTGCCAGCAGTGTAGGTTTGATAGATACGCAGTATTTT. The complete variable domain, with remaining parts taken from reference TRBV2 and TRBJ2-3, reads EPEVTQTPSHQVTQMGQEVILRCVPISNHLYFYWYRQILGQKVEFLVSFYNNEISEKSEIFDDQFSVERPDGSNFTLKIRSTKLEDSAMYFCASSVGLIDTQYFGPGTRLTVL.